The clone carrying this T cell receptor beta chain has at least ten counts. Amplified TCR beta CDR3 regions derived from RNA transcripts. HTBI primers were the set used in a first-round RT-PCR of the TCR CDR3. From the multiplex PCR reads, TCRdb called clonotypes with MiXCR, one entry per CDR3 protein. The table has roughly 700,000 distinct CDR3 sequences, 35% seen once. The data derive from a study of T cells in Graves' hyperthyroidism and ophthalmopathy. The CDR3 loop spans 15 amino acids. V was cut by 1 base and J by 4 bases, with 13 bases left in between. Germline V CDR1 and CDR2: SGHTA, FQGNSA. With a duration under 2 months, the hyperthyroidism was newly diagnosed in patients aged 18 to 65.

The clonotype was recovered from a woman aged 35 to 49 with Graves' hyperthyroidism. V and J are TRBV7-2 and TRBJ1-2, with no clear D. Sequencing was performed on blood. The CDR3 sequence: CASSLGPAAAYGYTF. The CDR3 nucleotides are TGTGCCAGCAGCTTAGGGCCCGCGGCTGCCTATGGCTACACCTTC.